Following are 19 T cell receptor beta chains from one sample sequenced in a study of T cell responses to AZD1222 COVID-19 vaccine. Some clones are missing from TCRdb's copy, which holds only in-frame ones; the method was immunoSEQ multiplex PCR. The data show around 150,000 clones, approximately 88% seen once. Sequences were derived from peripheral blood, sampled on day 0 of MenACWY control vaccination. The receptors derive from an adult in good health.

This CDR3 reads CASSFMGGPTNEKLFF. CDR3 in DNA: TGTGCCAGCAGCTTTATGGGGGGCCCAACTAATGAAAAACTGTTTTTT. This chain links TRBV5-8 with TRBJ1-4; D is perhaps TRBD1 (6 bases). Germline CDR1 SGHTS, CDR2 YDEGEE. CDR3 length equals 16 residues. Trimming took off 2 bases at V and 0 bases at J, with 11 bases between the two ends.

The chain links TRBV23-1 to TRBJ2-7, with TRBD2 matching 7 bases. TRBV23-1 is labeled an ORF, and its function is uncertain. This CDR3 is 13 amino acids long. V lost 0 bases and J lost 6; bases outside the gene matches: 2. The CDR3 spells CASSQSGGCEQYF. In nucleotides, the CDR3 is TGCGCCAGCAGTCAATCGGGGGGGTGCGAGCAGTACTTC.

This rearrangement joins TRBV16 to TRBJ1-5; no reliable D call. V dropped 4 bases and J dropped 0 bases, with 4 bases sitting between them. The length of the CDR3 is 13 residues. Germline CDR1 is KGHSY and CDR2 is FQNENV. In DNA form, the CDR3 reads TGTGCCAGCAGCCCCGATAGCAATCAGCCCCAGCATTTT. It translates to CASSPDSNQPQHF.

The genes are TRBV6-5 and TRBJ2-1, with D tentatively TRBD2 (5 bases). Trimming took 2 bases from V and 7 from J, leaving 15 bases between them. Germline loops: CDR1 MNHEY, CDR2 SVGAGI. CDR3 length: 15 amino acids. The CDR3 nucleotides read TGTGCCAGCAGTTACCTGCTAGGAGGTGGTAATGAGCAGTTCTTC. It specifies CASSYLLGGGNEQFF.

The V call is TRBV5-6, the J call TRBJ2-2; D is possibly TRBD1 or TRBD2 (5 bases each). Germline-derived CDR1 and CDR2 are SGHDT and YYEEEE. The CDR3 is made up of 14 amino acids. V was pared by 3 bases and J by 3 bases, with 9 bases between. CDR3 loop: CASSSLGDTGELFF. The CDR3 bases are TGTGCCAGCAGCTCCCTGGGGGACACCGGGGAGCTGTTTTTT.

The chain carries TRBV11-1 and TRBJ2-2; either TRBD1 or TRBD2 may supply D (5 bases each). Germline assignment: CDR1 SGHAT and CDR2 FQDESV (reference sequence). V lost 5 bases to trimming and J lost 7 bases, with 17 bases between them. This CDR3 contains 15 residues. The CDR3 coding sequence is TGTGCCAGCAGCATAGTGAGGGGCTTCGGCGGGGAGCTGTTTTTT. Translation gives CASSIVRGFGGELFF.

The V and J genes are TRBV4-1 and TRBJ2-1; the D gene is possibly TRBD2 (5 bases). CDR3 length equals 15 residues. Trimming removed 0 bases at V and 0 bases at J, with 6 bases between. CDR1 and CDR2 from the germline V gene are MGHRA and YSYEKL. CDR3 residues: CASSQEGSSYNEQFF. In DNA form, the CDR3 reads TGCGCCAGCAGCCAAGAGGGGAGCTCCTACAATGAGCAGTTCTTC.

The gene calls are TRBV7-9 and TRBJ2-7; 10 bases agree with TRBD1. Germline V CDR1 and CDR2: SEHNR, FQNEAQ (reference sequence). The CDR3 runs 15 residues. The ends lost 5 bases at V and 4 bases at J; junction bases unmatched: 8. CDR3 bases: TGTGCCAGCAGCGCCTCGACAGGGGGCGGGTACGAGCAGTACTTC. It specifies CASSASTGGGYEQYF.

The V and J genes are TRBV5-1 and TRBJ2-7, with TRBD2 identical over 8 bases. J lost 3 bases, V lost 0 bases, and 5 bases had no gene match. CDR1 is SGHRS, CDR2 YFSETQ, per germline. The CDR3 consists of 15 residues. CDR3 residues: CASSLVAGGNYEQYF. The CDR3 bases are TGCGCCAGCAGCTTGGTCGCGGGAGGAAACTACGAGCAGTACTTC.

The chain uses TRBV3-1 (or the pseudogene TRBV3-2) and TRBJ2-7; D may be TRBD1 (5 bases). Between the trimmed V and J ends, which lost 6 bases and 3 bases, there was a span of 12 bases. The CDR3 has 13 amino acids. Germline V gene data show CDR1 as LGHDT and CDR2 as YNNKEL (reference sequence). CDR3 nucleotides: TGTGCCAGCAGTCCCGTCCAGGGCTACGAGCAGTACTTC. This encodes CASSPVQGYEQYF.

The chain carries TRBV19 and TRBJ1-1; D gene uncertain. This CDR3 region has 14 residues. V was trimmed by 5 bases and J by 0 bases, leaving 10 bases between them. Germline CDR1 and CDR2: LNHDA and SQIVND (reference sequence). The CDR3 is CASSPLSLNTEAFF. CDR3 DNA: TGTGCCAGTAGTCCTCTGTCCCTGAACACTGAAGCTTTCTTT.

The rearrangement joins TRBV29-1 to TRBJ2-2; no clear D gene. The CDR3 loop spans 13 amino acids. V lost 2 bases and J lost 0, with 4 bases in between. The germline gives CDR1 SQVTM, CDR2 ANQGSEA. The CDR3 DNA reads TGCAGCGTTGAACTTCCGAACACCGGGGAGCTGTTTTTT. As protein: CSVELPNTGELFF.

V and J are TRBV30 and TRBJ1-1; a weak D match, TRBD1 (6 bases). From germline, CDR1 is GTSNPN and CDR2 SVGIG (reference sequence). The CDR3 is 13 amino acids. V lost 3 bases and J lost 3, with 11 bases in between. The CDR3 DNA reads TGTGCCTGGAGCAGGGGTGGCGACACTGAAGCTTTCTTT. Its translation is CAWSRGGDTEAFF. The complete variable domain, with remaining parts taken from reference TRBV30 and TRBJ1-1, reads SQTIHQWPATLVQPVGSPLSLECTVEGTSNPNLYWYRQAAGRGLQLLFYSVGIGQISSEVPQNLSASRPQDRQFILSSKKLLLSDSGFYLCAWSRGGDTEAFFGQGTRLTVV.

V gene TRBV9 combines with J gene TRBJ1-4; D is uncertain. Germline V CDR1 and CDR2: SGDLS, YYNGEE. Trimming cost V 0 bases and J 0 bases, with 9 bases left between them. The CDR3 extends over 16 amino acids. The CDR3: CASSVGVGATNEKLFF. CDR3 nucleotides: TGTGCCAGCAGCGTAGGGGTCGGAGCAACTAATGAAAAACTGTTTTTT.

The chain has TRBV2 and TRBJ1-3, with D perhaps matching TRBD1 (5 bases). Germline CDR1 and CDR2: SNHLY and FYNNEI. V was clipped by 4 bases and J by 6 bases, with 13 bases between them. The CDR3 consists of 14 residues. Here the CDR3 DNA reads TGTGCCAGCAGTGCGGAGGGGCGCGAAAACACCATATATTTT. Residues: CASSAEGRENTIYF.

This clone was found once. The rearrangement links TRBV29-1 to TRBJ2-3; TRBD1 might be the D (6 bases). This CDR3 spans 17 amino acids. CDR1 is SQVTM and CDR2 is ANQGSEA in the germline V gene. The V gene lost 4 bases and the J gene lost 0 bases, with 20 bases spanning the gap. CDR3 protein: CSVAGQGRLLSTDTQYF. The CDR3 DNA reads TGCAGCGTTGCGGGGCAGGGGCGACTTTTGAGCACAGATACGCAGTATTTT.

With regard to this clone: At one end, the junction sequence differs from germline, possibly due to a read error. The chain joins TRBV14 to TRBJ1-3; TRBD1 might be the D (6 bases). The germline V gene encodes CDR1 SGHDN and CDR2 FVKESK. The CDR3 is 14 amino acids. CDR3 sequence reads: CASTQQGLGNTIYF. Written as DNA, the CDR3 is TGTGCCAGCACCCAACAGGGACTTGGAAACACCATATATTTT.

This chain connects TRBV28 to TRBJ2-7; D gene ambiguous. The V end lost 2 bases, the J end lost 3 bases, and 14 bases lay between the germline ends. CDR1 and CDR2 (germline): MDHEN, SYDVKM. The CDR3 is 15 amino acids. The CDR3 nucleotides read TGTGCCAGCAGTTTACGCCCCCCAGGAGACTACGAGCAGTACTTC. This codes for CASSLRPPGDYEQYF.

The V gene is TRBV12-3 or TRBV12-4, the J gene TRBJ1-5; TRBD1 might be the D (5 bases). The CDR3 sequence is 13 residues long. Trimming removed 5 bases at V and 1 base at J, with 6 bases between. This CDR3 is CASSRQSNQPQHF. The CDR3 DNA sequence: TGTGCCAGCAGTCGACAGAGCAATCAGCCCCAGCATTTT.